This record concerns one T cell receptor (beta chain) sequence. Its antigen remains unidentified. No much larger clone exists at a distance of one base, and base qualities are not known. Each collaborating institution followed its own protocols to collect whole blood in K2EDTA tubes. Collaborator samples were shipped for TCRbeta analysis as frozen whole blood, isolated PBMCs, or DNA extracted from either sample type. The entry originates in a study of blood T cell repertoires in COVID-19 (dated by TCRdb to 2020 to 2021). About the full investigation: Samples covering the acute and convalescent phases of COVID-19 were provided by collaborators in the United States, Italy and Spain. The prospective study material was composed of cDNA or gDNA derived from T cells, B-cell-depleted T cells, or PBMCs. A freely available public database, intended as a resource for researchers studying the immune response to SARS-CoV-2, is where the repertoires were released. Samples were obtained from the ongoing ImmuneRACE study (first 160 participants) and from over 1,000 subjects provided by 6 global collaborators. Deeply sampled blood TCRbeta repertoires from subjects exposed to, actively infected with, or recovered from COVID-19 were included in the dataset. HLA class I and class II types, where available, came from metadata supplied by the sample provider rather than from assay-based typing. A de-identified subject ID, COVID-19 status, age in years and sex were almost always included in the sample metadata. Here is what the overall study found, with its caveats: The quantity of clinical and demographic metadata differed by source and by participant and was supplied without curation.

TCRbeta CDR3 regions were amplified from genomic DNA by means of the immunoSEQ Assay, a bias-controlled multiplex PCR. The paper's data handling went like this. The number of nucleated cells in each sample was estimated from the amplification of reference gene primers within the assay. To quantify the absolute abundance of each unique TCRbeta CDR3 rearrangement, sequence reads were collapsed and filtered. For each sample, productive Simpson clonality was calculated by taking the square root of Simpson's diversity index across productive rearrangements. TCRdb retrieved this table from immuneACCESS and kept in-frame rearrangements only. Not all clones are present; in checked studies, unresolved V genes account for under half, and no reason is known for the remainder. The V and J calls and clone size were taken over from that table, and D and trimming were inferred from the DNA. The sample contains about 97,000 clones, around nine tenths of them found a single time. Approximately 15% of the sample belongs to the ten largest clones.

Per the germline V gene, SGHTA is the CDR1 and FQGTGA is the CDR2. The CDR3 contains 15 residues, cysteine and phenylalanine counted. Here the CDR3 DNA is all that survives: 45 bases in frame from base 1. V loses 5 bases, J loses 2 bases, and the germline ends lie 14 bases apart. In this chain, TRBV7-3 is recombined with TRBJ2-3; possibly the D gene is TRBD2, per 6 matching bases. The source of this sequence is a human donor in a cohort sampled during active COVID-19. The specimen sequenced was peripheral blood. The CDR3 region: CASSKVGGVTDTQYF. The sequence in DNA is TGTGCCAGCAGCAAAGTAGGCGGGGTCACAGATACGCAGTATTTT.